One sample yielded the 29 T cell receptor beta chains listed below, sequenced in a study of T-cell reconstitution after alpha-beta-depleted transplantation in children. Preparation of the TCRbeta library involved a method that used unique molecular identifiers. Via MiXCR, TCRdb re-called the PCR reads, giving one row per CDR3 protein. In the table there are approximately 130,000 distinct CDR3 sequences, roughly 9% of which are singletons. The input for sequencing was PBMCs, mostly from graft donor cells, taken 180 days after TCRalphabeta/CD19-depleted stem cell transplant. All receptors derive from a girl under three years old who had a stem cell transplant for combined immunodeficiency, so the T cells may come from the graft donor.

The V and J genes are TRBV29-1 and TRBJ2-1; D not certain. Germline values: CDR1 SQVTM, CDR2 ANQGSEA. CDR3 length: 14 residues. The ends were cut back, 3 bases at V and 3 bases at J, with 12 bases in the middle. CDR3: CSVDYSRNYNEQFF. The CDR3 coding sequence is TGCAGCGTTGATTACTCACGGAACTACAATGAGCAGTTCTTC.

For this clonotype: The DNA is omitted, as the CDR3 cannot be located on it reliably, and the CDR3 follows TCRdb's listing. The V call is TRBV7-5, the J call TRBJ1-4. TRBV7-5 is deemed a pseudogene. Inclusive of both ends, the CDR3 amounts to 18 amino acids. The CDR3: CISAPAVKGWALGEKLFF.

This clonotype showed up just a few times. The rearrangement links TRBV5-5 to TRBJ2-7; no reliable D call. The germline CDR1 and CDR2 sequences are SGHKS and YYEKEE (reference sequence). V gave up 7 bases and J gave up 7 bases, with 24 bases separating them. This CDR3 region has 15 residues. The CDR3 reads CASFQHRGGLEEQYF. The CDR3, as DNA: TGTGCCAGCTTTCAGCACAGAGGCGGTTTGGAAGAGCAGTACTTC.

The genes are TRBV15 and TRBJ2-1; 7 bases agree with TRBD2. Trimming at V came to 1 base and at J to 7 bases, leaving 16 bases not matched to a gene. The CDR3 has 18 amino acids. Germline loops: CDR1 LNHNV, CDR2 YYDKDF (reference sequence). In nucleotides, the CDR3 is TGTGCCACCAGCAGAGTCGGAGCGGGACCGACCTGGGGGAATGAGCAGTTCTTC. As protein: CATSRVGAGPTWGNEQFF.

The V and J genes are TRBV6-5 and TRBJ2-7, with D maybe TRBD1 (6 bases). Trimming shortened V by 2 bases and J by 2 bases, and 19 bases separated the two germline ends. The V gene's germline CDR1 is MNHEY and CDR2 SVGAGI. The CDR3 runs to 17 residues. CDR3 residues: CASSYAHPGAFTYEQYF. As DNA, the CDR3 is TGTGCCAGCAGTTACGCCCACCCAGGGGCCTTTACCTACGAGCAGTACTTC.

This clonotype was detected only a few times. CDR3 nucleotides: TGTGCCAGCAGTGAATGGGACAGGGGACCCAATGAGCAGTTCTTC. Translating it yields CASSEWDRGPNEQFF. The rearrangement links TRBV25-1 to TRBJ2-1; 10 bases fit TRBD1. The germline gives CDR1 MGHDK, CDR2 SYGVNS. With 1 base clipped from V and 6 bases from J, the junction kept 3 bases outside the gene matches. This CDR3 is 15 amino acids long.

V usage is TRBV5-1 and J usage is TRBJ2-7; D is possibly TRBD1 or TRBD2 (6 bases each). Between the trimmed V and J ends, which lost 4 bases and 3 bases, there was a span of 20 bases. The CDR3 sequence is 16 residues long. From germline, CDR1 is SGHRS and CDR2 YFSETQ. The CDR3 sequence: CASSIGPPGGGYEQYF. The CDR3 bases are TGCGCCAGCAGCATCGGACCTCCTGGAGGGGGCTACGAGCAGTACTTC.

The sample holds a few counts of this clonotype. This chain uses TRBV9 with TRBJ2-3, with D hard to call. There are 14 residues in the CDR3. V was pared by 3 bases and J by 6 bases, with 14 bases between. Germline V gene sequence: CDR1 SGDLS, CDR2 YYNGEE. Here the CDR3 DNA reads TGTGCCAGCAGCGCGTCCCCTAGACCCGATACGCAGTATTTT. It specifies CASSASPRPDTQYF.

This clonotype showed up many times. The V call is TRBV29-1, the J call TRBJ2-2; a weak D match, TRBD1 (5 bases). V was shortened by 7 bases and J by 6 bases, with 18 bases between the two germline ends. CDR3 length equals 14 residues. Germline V CDR1 and CDR2: SQVTM, ANQGSEA. CDR3 nucleotides: TGCAGCGCTGAGGTCAGGGCCCTCCCCGGGGAGCTGTTTTTT. It codes for CSAEVRALPGELFF.

The rearrangement joins TRBV6-1 to TRBJ2-2; 9 bases match TRBD2. This CDR3 region has 15 residues. In germline, CDR1 is MNHNS, CDR2 SASEGT. V shed 7 bases and J 2 bases; nucleotides not matched to a gene: 5. The CDR3 loop reads CASTLRGGNTGELFF. For the CDR3, the DNA is TGTGCCAGCACACTGCGGGGGGGTAACACCGGGGAGCTGTTTTTT.

In this sample, this clonotype turned up a few times. The chain has TRBV4-3 and TRBJ2-3; 7 nucleotides line up with TRBD2. The CDR3 runs 18 residues. V shed 4 bases and J 0 bases; nucleotides not matched to a gene: 13. Germline CDR1 LGHNA, CDR2 YSLEER. CDR3 loop: CASSPQVGLAASTDTQYF. The CDR3 nucleotides read TGCGCCAGCAGCCCCCAGGTGGGCCTAGCGGCTAGCACAGATACGCAGTATTTT.

The chain uses TRBV30 and TRBJ1-6; D may be TRBD1 (5 bases). The CDR3 consists of 17 residues. V was clipped by 0 bases and J by 7 bases, with 19 bases between them. In germline, CDR1 is GTSNPN, CDR2 SVGIG (reference sequence). CDR3 in DNA: TGTGCCTGGAGTGTACACCCTCCGGGACTGAAGAATTCACCCCTCCACTTT. It is translated as CAWSVHPPGLKNSPLHF.

The chain couples TRBV20-1 to TRBJ2-7; TRBD1 aligns across 8 bases. In germline, CDR1 is DFQATT, CDR2 SNEGSKA (reference sequence). The V gene end was trimmed by 6 bases and the J gene end by 2 bases; junction bases not matched to a gene: 6. The CDR3 length is 13 residues. Here the CDR3 reads CSARDRFAYEQYF. The CDR3 DNA reads as TGCAGTGCCAGGGACAGGTTCGCCTACGAGCAGTACTTC.

There are a few counts of this clonotype. This chain uses TRBV29-1 with TRBJ2-1; D is unresolved. Trimming left V 4 bases short and J 2 bases short, with 15 bases between. The CDR3 consists of 15 residues. Germline values: CDR1 SQVTM, CDR2 ANQGSEA. The CDR3 DNA reads as TGCAGCGTTGTGGGTAGGAGAGGAGCCTACAATGAGCAGTTCTTC. Translating it yields CSVVGRRGAYNEQFF.

The CDR3 protein is CASSQVIGGSTEAFF. DNA for the CDR3: TGCGCCAGCAGCCAAGTAATTGGCGGGAGCACTGAAGCTTTCTTT. The chain has TRBV4-1 and TRBJ1-1; D gene uncertain. Germline V lookup: CDR1 MGHRA, CDR2 YSYEKL. There are 15 residues in the CDR3. The V and J ends lost 1 base and 4 bases respectively, with 13 bases between them.

This sequence joins TRBV20-1 and TRBJ1-1, with 7 bases fitting TRBD1. CDR1 and CDR2 from the germline V gene are DFQATT and SNEGSKA (reference sequence). The CDR3 is made up of 14 amino acids. CDR3 in DNA: TGCAGGGCAGTAGGGGGCGCAGGGAACACTGAAGCTTTCTTT. Its translation is CRAVGGAGNTEAFF.

CDR3 nucleotide sequence: TGTGCCAGTAGTACGGACGGACTAGACAATGAGCAGTTCTTC. This encodes CASSTDGLDNEQFF. The chain uses TRBV19 and TRBJ2-1, with TRBD2 identical over 7 bases. Trimming removed 4 bases from V and 5 bases from J; junction bases left unmatched: 5. CDR1 is LNHDA and CDR2 is SQIVND in the germline V gene (reference sequence). This CDR3 has 14 residues.

This rearrangement joins TRBV6-2 or TRBV6-3 to TRBJ2-7; D is ambiguous. From germline, CDR1 is MNHEY and CDR2 SVGEGT. The CDR3 consists of 15 residues. Trimming stripped 0 bases from V and 4 bases from J, with 13 bases between. The CDR3 DNA reads as TGTGCCAGCAGTTACTCTCGGGCCAGTCTTTACGAGCAGTACTTC. Its translation: CASSYSRASLYEQYF.

V usage is TRBV20-1 and J usage is TRBJ2-3; D uncertain. Germline CDR1 and CDR2: DFQATT and SNEGSKA (reference sequence). Trimming stripped 2 bases from V and 6 bases from J, with 9 bases between. This CDR3 has 12 residues. CDR3 region: CSARLGSDTQYF. Here the CDR3 DNA reads TGCAGTGCTAGATTGGGTTCGGATACGCAGTATTTT.

The rearrangement joins TRBV7-2 to TRBJ2-1; TRBD2 might be the D (5 bases). Trimming took 3 bases from V and 2 from J, leaving 11 bases between them. This CDR3 has 15 amino acids. CDR1 is SGHTA and CDR2 is FQGNSA in the germline V gene. CDR3 sequence (DNA): TGTGCCAGCAGCTTTCCGGGAAGGGCCTACAATGAGCAGTTCTTC. Amino acids: CASSFPGRAYNEQFF.

This clonotype was counted many times. V and J are TRBV6-5 and TRBJ2-3, with 12 bases aligning to TRBD2. V was pared by 0 bases and J by 2 bases, with 9 bases of the junction left unmatched. CDR1 and CDR2 from the germline V gene are MNHEY and SVGAGI. This CDR3 has 19 amino acids. This CDR3 is CASSYSIMGLAGHTDTQYF. In DNA, the CDR3 is TGTGCCAGCAGTTACTCGATTATGGGACTAGCGGGCCACACAGATACGCAGTATTTT.

The chain links TRBV12-3 or TRBV12-4 to TRBJ2-3; TRBD1 is a possible D gene (6 bases). With 6 bases removed from V and 1 base from J, the gap between germline ends came to 11 bases. This CDR3 has 14 amino acids. The DNA of the CDR3 is TGTGCCAGCAGCCCGGACAGACGCACAGATACGCAGTATTTT. As protein: CASSPDRRTDTQYF.

Only a few counts were recorded for this clonotype. The J gene is TRBJ2-7, the V gene TRBV5-1; 7 nucleotides align to TRBD1. Germline V gene lookup returns CDR1 SGHRS and CDR2 YFSETQ. The CDR3 runs to 15 residues. Trimming removed 4 bases from V and 0 bases from J; junction bases left unmatched: 7. CDR3 DNA sequence: TGCGCCAGCAGCCCAAGGACAGGCGTCTCCTACGAGCAGTACTTC. Its translation: CASSPRTGVSYEQYF.

The CDR3 region has the DNA TGCAGTTCCTCGTCCGGTCCCGAGACCCAGTACTTC. Encoded protein: CSSSSGPETQYF. The chain combines TRBV20-1 with TRBJ2-5; D not resolved. Looked up from germline, CDR1 is DFQATT and CDR2 is SNEGSKA (reference sequence). CDR3 length equals 12 residues. Trimming shortened V by 8 bases and J by 5 bases, and 15 bases separated the two germline ends.

The chain recombines TRBV20-1 with TRBJ1-4; D is possibly TRBD1 (5 bases). This CDR3 contains 14 residues. Trimming pared 6 bases from V and 2 bases from J, leaving 13 bases between. CDR1 and CDR2 (germline): DFQATT, SNEGSKA (reference sequence). The CDR3: CSALRGVTNEKLFF. The CDR3 DNA is TGCAGTGCCCTTCGGGGGGTTACTAATGAAAAACTGTTTTTT.

V gene TRBV5-1 combines with J gene TRBJ2-7; D not certain. The length of the CDR3 is 16 residues. Trimming took off 1 base at V and 3 bases at J, with 17 bases between the two ends. Per germline, CDR1 SGHRS and CDR2 YFSETQ. DNA of the CDR3: TGCGCCAGCAGCTTGAACGGTCACCTGTTTAGCTACGAGCAGTACTTC. This translates into CASSLNGHLFSYEQYF.

The chain carries TRBV15 and TRBJ1-6, with D possibly being TRBD1 (6 bases). V shed 0 bases and J shed 9 bases, with 18 bases lying between them. This CDR3 has 17 amino acids. CDR1 LNHNV and CDR2 YYDKDF come from the germline V gene (reference sequence). The CDR3 DNA sequence: TGTGCCACCAGCAGAGATCCCCCTCAGGGGTCGAGTTCACCCCTCCACTTT. Residues: CATSRDPPQGSSSPLHF.

The rearrangement joins TRBV4-2 to TRBJ2-5; the match to TRBD2 covers 13 bases. The length of the CDR3 is 15 residues. The junction had 0 bases not matched to a gene; V was cut back by 0 bases and J by 5 bases. Germline V gene sequence: CDR1 LGHNA, CDR2 YNFKEQ. The CDR3 DNA reads as TGTGCCAGCAGCCAAGAGGGACTAGCGGGGGAGACCCAGTACTTC. This encodes CASSQEGLAGETQYF.

This clonotype occurred many times. The chain recombines TRBV29-1 with TRBJ2-5, with 7 bases that match TRBD1. The germline CDR1 and CDR2 sequences are SQVTM and ANQGSEA. The CDR3 totals 11 residues. V shed 7 bases and J 5 bases; nucleotides not matched to a gene: 4. CDR3 DNA sequence: TGCAGCGGACAGGGAGAGGAGACCCAGTACTTC. Translating gives CSGQGEETQYF.